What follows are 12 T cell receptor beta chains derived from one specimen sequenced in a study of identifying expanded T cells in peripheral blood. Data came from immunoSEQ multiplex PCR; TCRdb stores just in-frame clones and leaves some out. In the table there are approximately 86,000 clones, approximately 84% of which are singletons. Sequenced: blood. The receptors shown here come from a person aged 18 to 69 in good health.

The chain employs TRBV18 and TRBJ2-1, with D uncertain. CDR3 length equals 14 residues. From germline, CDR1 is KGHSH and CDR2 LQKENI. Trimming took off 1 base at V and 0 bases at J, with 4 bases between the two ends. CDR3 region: CASSPLSSYNEQFF. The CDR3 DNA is TGTGCCAGCTCACCACTCTCCTCCTACAATGAGCAGTTCTTC.

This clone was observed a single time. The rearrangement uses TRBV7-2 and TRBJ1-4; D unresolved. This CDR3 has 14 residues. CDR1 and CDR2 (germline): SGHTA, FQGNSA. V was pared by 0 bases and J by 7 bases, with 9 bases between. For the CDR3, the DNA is TGTGCCAGCAGCTTAGCTGGTAGAGGTGAAAAACTGTTTTTT. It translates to CASSLAGRGEKLFF.

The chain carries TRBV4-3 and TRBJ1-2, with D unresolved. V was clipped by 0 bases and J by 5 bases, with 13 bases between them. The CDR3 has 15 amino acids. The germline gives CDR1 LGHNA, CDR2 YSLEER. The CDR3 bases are TGCGCCAGCAGCCAAGATGTGGCAGACCAGTATGGCTACACCTTC. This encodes CASSQDVADQYGYTF.

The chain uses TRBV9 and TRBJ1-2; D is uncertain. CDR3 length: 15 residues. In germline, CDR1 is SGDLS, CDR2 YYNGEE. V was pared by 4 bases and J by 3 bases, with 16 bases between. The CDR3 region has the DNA TGTGCCAGCAGCCCATCGCACGGCTACGACTATGGCTACACCTTC. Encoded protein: CASSPSHGYDYGYTF.

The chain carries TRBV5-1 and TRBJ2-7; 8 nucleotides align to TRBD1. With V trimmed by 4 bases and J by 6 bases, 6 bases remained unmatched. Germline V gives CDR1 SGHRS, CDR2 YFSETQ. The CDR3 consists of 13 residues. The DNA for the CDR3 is TGCGCCAGCAGCAGCCGGACAGGGTTCGAGCAGTACTTC. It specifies CASSSRTGFEQYF.

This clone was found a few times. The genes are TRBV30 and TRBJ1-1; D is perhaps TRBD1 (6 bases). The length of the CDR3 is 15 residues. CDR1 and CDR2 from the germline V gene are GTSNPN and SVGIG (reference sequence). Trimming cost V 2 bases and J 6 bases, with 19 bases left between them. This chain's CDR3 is CAWSHQHLRQAEAFF. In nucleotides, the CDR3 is TGTGCCTGGAGTCACCAACATCTTCGACAGGCTGAAGCTTTCTTT.

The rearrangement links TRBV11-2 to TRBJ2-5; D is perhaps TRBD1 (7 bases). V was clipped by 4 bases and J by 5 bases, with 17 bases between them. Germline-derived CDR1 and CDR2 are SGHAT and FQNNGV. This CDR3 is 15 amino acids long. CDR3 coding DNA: TGTGCCAGCAGCTCCCCCAGGGGGGATGGGGAGACCCAGTACTTC. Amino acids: CASSSPRGDGETQYF.

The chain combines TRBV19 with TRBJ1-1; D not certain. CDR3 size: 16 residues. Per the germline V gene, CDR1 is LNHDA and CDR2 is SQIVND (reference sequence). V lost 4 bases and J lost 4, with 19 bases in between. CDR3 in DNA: TGTGCCAGTAGTAAAAGTAGTACAACAAAGGGCACTGAAGCTTTCTTT. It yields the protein CASSKSSTTKGTEAFF.

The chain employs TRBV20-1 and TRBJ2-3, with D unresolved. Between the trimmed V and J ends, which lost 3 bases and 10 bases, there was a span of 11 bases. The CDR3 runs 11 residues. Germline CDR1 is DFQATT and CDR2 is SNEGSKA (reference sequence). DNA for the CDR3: TGCAGTGCTAGGTCCCAGCATGCGCAGTATTTT. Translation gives CSARSQHAQYF.

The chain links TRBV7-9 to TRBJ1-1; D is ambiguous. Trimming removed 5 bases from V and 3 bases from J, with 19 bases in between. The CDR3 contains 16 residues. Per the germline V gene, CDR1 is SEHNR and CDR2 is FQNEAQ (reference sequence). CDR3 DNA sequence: TGTGCCAGCAGCCAATGGGCCCTGGGCTCGGACACTGAAGCTTTCTTT. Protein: CASSQWALGSDTEAFF.

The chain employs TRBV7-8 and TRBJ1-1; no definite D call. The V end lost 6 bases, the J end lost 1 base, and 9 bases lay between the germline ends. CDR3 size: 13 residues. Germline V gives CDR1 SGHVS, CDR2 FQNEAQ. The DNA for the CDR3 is TGTGCCAGCAGACTCACTCCGAACACTGAAGCTTTCTTT. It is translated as CASRLTPNTEAFF.

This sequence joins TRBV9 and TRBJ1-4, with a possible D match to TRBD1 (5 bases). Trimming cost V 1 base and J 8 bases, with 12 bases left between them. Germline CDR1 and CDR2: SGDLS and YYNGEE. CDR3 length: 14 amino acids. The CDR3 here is CASSVRGDYEKLFF. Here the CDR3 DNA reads TGTGCCAGCAGCGTACGGGGGGACTACGAAAAACTGTTTTTT.